Following are 9 T cell receptor beta chains from one sample sequenced in a study of identical twins. TCRdb reanalysed the 5' RACE reads using MiXCR and keeps one entry per CDR3 protein. This table has approximately 470,000 distinct CDR3 sequences, approximately 15% appearing once. This sample was also put to use in a study of yellow fever vaccine responses in identical twins.

The sequencing input was CD4+ T cells sorted from blood. The receptors derive from a woman between 18 and 29 years old in good health.

The CDR3 here is CASSYQNIQYF. CDR3 nucleotide sequence: TGTGCCAGCAGCTACCAAAACATTCAGTACTTC. The chain couples TRBV5-6 to TRBJ2-4; D unresolved. CDR3 size: 11 residues. CDR1 is SGHDT and CDR2 is YYEEEE in the germline V gene. V was trimmed by 3 bases and J by 5 bases, leaving 3 bases between them.

The chain links TRBV29-1 to TRBJ1-4; TRBD1 matches at 9 bases. V gave up 4 bases and J gave up 2 bases; unmatched junction bases: 5. CDR1 is SQVTM, CDR2 ANQGSEA, per germline. There are 15 residues in the CDR3. The CDR3 is CSVVGDRDTNEKLFF. CDR3 sequence (DNA): TGCAGCGTTGTGGGGGACAGGGATACTAATGAAAAACTGTTTTTT.

The chain couples TRBV4-2 to TRBJ2-1; D unclear. Trimming removed 0 bases from V and 9 bases from J, with 15 bases in between. The V gene's germline CDR1 is LGHNA and CDR2 YNFKEQ. The CDR3 covers 15 residues. Written as DNA, the CDR3 is TGTGCCAGCAGCCAAGAAGCTAAGGGATCGGGTGAGCAGTTCTTC. It translates to CASSQEAKGSGEQFF.

Only a few counts were recorded for this clonotype. The genes are TRBV14 and TRBJ2-7; possible D gene TRBD1, 5 bases. The CDR3 runs 14 residues. Germline V gene data show CDR1 as SGHDN and CDR2 as FVKESK. Trimming stripped 4 bases from V and 6 bases from J, with 16 bases between. The DNA for the CDR3 is TGTGCCAGCAGCCGTGCGCAGGACACGAGCGAGCAGTACTTC. Encoded protein: CASSRAQDTSEQYF.

The chain has TRBV5-1 and TRBJ2-3, with 7 bases aligning to TRBD2. The CDR3 sequence is 17 residues long. V gave up 3 bases and J gave up 0 bases; unmatched junction bases: 10. From germline, CDR1 is SGHRS and CDR2 YFSETQ. For the CDR3, the DNA is TGCGCCAGCAGCTCAATCCTAGCGGCGTTTAGCACAGATACGCAGTATTTT. This sequence encodes CASSSILAAFSTDTQYF.

This clonotype turned up a few times. This chain links TRBV5-1 with TRBJ1-1; D is ambiguous. The V gene's germline CDR1 is SGHRS and CDR2 YFSETQ. The CDR3 is made up of 16 amino acids. Trimming removed 0 bases from V and 6 bases from J, with 18 bases in between. The CDR3 DNA sequence: TGCGCCAGCAGCTTGGCCGGGGTTTCAGGATACTCTGAAGCTTTCTTT. This codes for CASSLAGVSGYSEAFF.

This clonotype was observed once. A single base separates this from a much larger clone, so it may be a read error. V is TRBV20-1 and J is TRBJ2-2; TRBD1 is a possible D gene (6 bases). CDR1 DFQATT and CDR2 SNEGSKA come from the germline V gene (reference sequence). The CDR3 loop spans 14 amino acids. V lost 0 bases and J lost 1, with 6 bases in between. The chain's CDR3 is CSAREQGNTGELFF. DNA of the CDR3: TGCAGTGCTAGAGAACAGGGGAACACCGGGGAGCTGTTTTTT.

V is TRBV12-3 or TRBV12-4 and J is TRBJ1-2, with 7 bases that match TRBD1. The junction had 9 bases not matched to a gene; V was cut back by 7 bases and J by 4 bases. The CDR3 runs 14 residues. CDR3: CASTRQGGSYGYTF. The DNA of the CDR3 is TGTGCCAGCACCCGACAGGGAGGTAGCTATGGCTACACCTTC.

The V gene is TRBV9, the J gene TRBJ2-7; D remains ambiguous. The CDR3 length is 13 residues. Germline V gene data show CDR1 as SGDLS and CDR2 as YYNGEE. Trimming took off 0 bases at V and 4 bases at J, with 8 bases between the two ends. Written as DNA, the CDR3 is TGTGCCAGCAGCGTAGATGGCTTGTACGAGCAGTACTTC. As protein: CASSVDGLYEQYF.